These T cell receptor beta chains were read from a single sample in a study of T cell repertoires in cytomegalovirus infection. TCRdb fed the reads into MiXCR, producing one record per CDR3 protein. The sample has 90,000 to 120,000 distinct CDR3 sequences, 20% to 30% seen once. Sequencing was performed on CD8+ T cells from PBMCs. The origin of the receptors is a human donor in good health (CMV status not recorded). Some clones in this sample may be carry-over from other donors' samples. The conserved cysteine and the conserved F or W are not part of the CDR3 here. Each record gives: J gene, D gene, V gene, CDR3 length, CDR3 protein. D genes are given only for firm matches.

J: TRBJ1-1
D: NA
V: TRBV6-2/TRBV6-3
length: 12
CDR3: ASSSSGSWTEAF

J: TRBJ1-5
D: NA
V: TRBV2
length: 11
CDR3: ASNDGSNQPQH

J: TRBJ2-7
D: NA
V: TRBV7-6
length: 14
CDR3: ASSLWADFLSYEQY

J: TRBJ2-3
D: TRBD2
V: TRBV5-1
length: 13
CDR3: ASSLELAGVDTQY

J: TRBJ2-3
D: TRBD2
V: TRBV7-8
length: 14
CDR3: ASSSSGGTGGDTQY

J: TRBJ2-1
D: TRBD2
V: TRBV9
length: 13
CDR3: ASSVEAGSYNEQF

J: TRBJ1-3
D: NA
V: TRBV20-1
length: 12
CDR3: SASLGASGNTIY

J: TRBJ1-1
D: TRBD1
V: TRBV7-8
length: 13
CDR3: ASSPLGQGDTEAF

J: TRBJ2-2
D: TRBD2
V: TRBV27
length: 14
CDR3: ASSPPSGAHTGELF

J: TRBJ1-3
D: TRBD1
V: TRBV12-3/TRBV12-4
length: 12
CDR3: ASSTTGIGNTIY

J: TRBJ1-5
D: TRBD1
V: TRBV30
length: 12
CDR3: AWGDRGYNQPQH

J: TRBJ2-5
D: NA
V: TRBV2
length: 11
CDR3: ASSPGSWETQY

J: TRBJ2-1
D: NA
V: TRBV27
length: 14
CDR3: ASTHHPQKTYNEQF

J: TRBJ2-7
D: NA
V: TRBV7-2
length: 9
CDR3: ASSPSYEQY

J: TRBJ2-7
D: TRBD2
V: TRBV7-8
length: 15
CDR3: ASSLPREAGFSYEQY

J: TRBJ2-7
D: NA
V: TRBV27
length: 13
CDR3: ASSFSGMSSYEQY

J: TRBJ1-1
D: NA
V: TRBV30
length: 13
CDR3: AWGPGGSANTEAF

J: TRBJ2-1
D: NA
V: TRBV5-1
length: 10
CDR3: ASNGEGVMWF

J: TRBJ2-3
D: TRBD2
V: TRBV4-3
length: 16
CDR3: ASSQGNGAGGLSDTQY

J: TRBJ2-4
D: NA
V: TRBV15
length: 13
CDR3: ATSQTAEAKNIQY

J: TRBJ1-4
D: NA
V: TRBV7-2
length: 10
CDR3: ASSSQGEKLF

J: TRBJ2-7
D: TRBD1
V: TRBV28
length: 13
CDR3: ASSLPDRPPYEQY

J: TRBJ2-3
D: TRBD2
V: TRBV7-2
length: 13
CDR3: ASSWTSGSADTQY

J: TRBJ2-3
D: NA
V: TRBV28
length: 14
CDR3: ASRARDTQRADTQY

J: TRBJ2-5
D: TRBD2
V: TRBV9
length: 16
CDR3: ASSIDGLAGGPSGTQY

J: TRBJ2-1
D: NA
V: TRBV4-1
length: 14
CDR3: ASSQVPADAYNEQF

J: TRBJ2-7
D: NA
V: TRBV20-1
length: 13
CDR3: SGIGEGSRGNEQY

J: TRBJ2-1
D: TRBD2
V: TRBV27
length: 13
CDR3: ASSLRTSVDNEQF

J: TRBJ2-5
D: TRBD1
V: TRBV28
length: 13
CDR3: ASSRGQGALETQY

J: TRBJ2-3
D: TRBD2
V: TRBV7-8
length: 14
CDR3: ASSITSGIYTDTQY

J: TRBJ2-2
D: NA
V: TRBV6-6
length: 15
CDR3: ASSSLRRTLISGELF

J: TRBJ2-3
D: NA
V: TRBV7-8
length: 15
CDR3: ASSLADFARGTDTQY

J: TRBJ2-5
D: NA
V: TRBV6-2/TRBV6-3
length: 12
CDR3: ASSYVRSEETQY

J: TRBJ2-5
D: NA
V: TRBV7-9
length: 13
CDR3: ASSLELGIEETQY

J: TRBJ1-6
D: NA
V: TRBV27
length: 12
CDR3: ASRSTGLNSPLH

J: TRBJ2-3
D: TRBD1
V: TRBV7-2
length: 15
CDR3: ASSSRDRGRGTDTQY

J: TRBJ2-5
D: TRBD1
V: TRBV7-9
length: 13
CDR3: ASSSKTGTQETQY

J: TRBJ2-1
D: TRBD2
V: TRBV20-1
length: 12
CDR3: SAQASGRVGAQF

J: TRBJ2-1
D: TRBD2
V: TRBV9
length: 12
CDR3: ASSPRGDYNEQF

J: TRBJ2-5
D: NA
V: TRBV6-5
length: 12
CDR3: ASRAGPIQETQY

J: TRBJ2-5
D: TRBD2
V: TRBV7-9
length: 12
CDR3: ASIPLAVEETQY

J: TRBJ1-2
D: NA
V: TRBV19
length: 10
CDR3: ASSSEYYGYT

J: TRBJ1-1
D: NA
V: TRBV7-8
length: 13
CDR3: ASSLARGLEAEAF

J: TRBJ1-6
D: TRBD1
V: TRBV9
length: 16
CDR3: ASSVVRVNRGANSPLH

J: TRBJ2-3
D: TRBD1
V: TRBV20-1
length: 12
CDR3: TSTGTGYTDTQY

J: TRBJ2-3
D: TRBD2
V: TRBV11-2
length: 15
CDR3: ASSPGLAGEGTDTQY

J: TRBJ2-5
D: NA
V: TRBV7-9
length: 12
CDR3: ASSLAQGKETQY

J: TRBJ1-6
D: NA
V: TRBV6-6
length: 10
CDR3: ASSTGDSPLH

J: TRBJ2-1
D: NA
V: TRBV12-3/TRBV12-4
length: 10
CDR3: ASSSTGNEQF